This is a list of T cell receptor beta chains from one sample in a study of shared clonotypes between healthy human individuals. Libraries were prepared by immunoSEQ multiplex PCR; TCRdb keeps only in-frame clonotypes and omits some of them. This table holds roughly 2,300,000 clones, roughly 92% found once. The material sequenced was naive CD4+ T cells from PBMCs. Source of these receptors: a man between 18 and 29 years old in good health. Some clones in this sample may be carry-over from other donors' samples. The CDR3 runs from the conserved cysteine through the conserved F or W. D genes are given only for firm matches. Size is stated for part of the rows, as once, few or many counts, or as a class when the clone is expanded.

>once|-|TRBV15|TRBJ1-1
CATSTPGVRREAFF
TGTGCCACCAGCACCCCTGGAGTTCGTCGTGAAGCTTTCTTT
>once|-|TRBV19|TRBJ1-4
CASSIESGATNEKLFF
TGTGCCAGTAGTATAGAGTCGGGTGCAACTAATGAAAAACTGTTTTTT
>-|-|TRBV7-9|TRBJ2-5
CASSSGVSGETQYF
TGTGCCAGCAGCTCCGGGGTTTCGGGAGAGACCCAGTACTTC
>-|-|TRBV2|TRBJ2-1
CASSPDGNNEQFF
TGTGCCAGCAGTCCCGACGGGAACAATGAGCAGTTCTTC
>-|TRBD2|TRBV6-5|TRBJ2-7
CASSYSGLVFSEQYF
TGTGCCAGCAGTTACTCGGGACTAGTATTCTCCGAGCAGTACTTC
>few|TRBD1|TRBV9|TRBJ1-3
CASSVMTGTHTIYF
TGTGCCAGCAGCGTAATGACAGGGACGCACACCATATATTTT
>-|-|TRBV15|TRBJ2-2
CATSREFTGELFF
TGTGCCACCAGCAGAGAGTTCACCGGGGAGCTGTTTTTT
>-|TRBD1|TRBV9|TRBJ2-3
CASSGRGQTDTQYF
TGTGCCAGCAGCGGAAGGGGGCAGACAGATACGCAGTATTTT
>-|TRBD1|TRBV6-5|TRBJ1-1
CASRVNQGANTEAFF
TGTGCCAGCAGGGTGAATCAGGGGGCGAACACTGAAGCTTTCTTT
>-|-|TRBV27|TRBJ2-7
CASRRQDGSNEQYF
TGTGCCAGCAGGCGGCAGGACGGGTCGAACGAGCAGTACTTC
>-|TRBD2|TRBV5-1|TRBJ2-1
CASSFLAGGRRGGDEQFF
TGCGCCAGCAGCTTTCTAGCGGGAGGGAGACGGGGCGGGGATGAGCAGTTCTTC
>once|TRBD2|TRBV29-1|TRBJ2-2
CSVELAGVGELFF
TGCAGCGTTGAATTGGCGGGAGTCGGGGAGCTGTTTTTT
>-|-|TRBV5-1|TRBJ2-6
CASSLAGGSGANVLTF
TGCGCCAGCAGCTTGGCAGGGGGGTCTGGGGCCAACGTCCTGACTTTC
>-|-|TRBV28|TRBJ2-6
CASSRAGTGANVLTF
TGTGCCAGCAGCCGCGCGGGGACTGGGGCCAACGTCCTGACTTTC
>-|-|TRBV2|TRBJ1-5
CASRGQIINQPQHF
TGTGCCAGCAGAGGACAGATAATCAATCAGCCCCAGCATTTT
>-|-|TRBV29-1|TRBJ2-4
CSGTELNIQYF
TGCAGCGGTACGGAGCTAAACATTCAGTACTTC